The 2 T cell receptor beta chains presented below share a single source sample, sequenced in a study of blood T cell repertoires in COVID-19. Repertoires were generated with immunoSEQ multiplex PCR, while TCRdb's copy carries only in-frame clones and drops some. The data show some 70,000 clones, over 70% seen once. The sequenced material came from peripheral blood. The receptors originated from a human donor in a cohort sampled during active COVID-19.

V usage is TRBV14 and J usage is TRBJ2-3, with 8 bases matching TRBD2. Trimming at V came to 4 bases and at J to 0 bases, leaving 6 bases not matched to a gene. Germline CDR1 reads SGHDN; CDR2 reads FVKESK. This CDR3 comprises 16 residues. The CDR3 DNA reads TGTGCCAGCAGCCTGGAGCGGGAGTCAAGCACAGATACGCAGTATTTT. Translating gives CASSLERESSTDTQYF.

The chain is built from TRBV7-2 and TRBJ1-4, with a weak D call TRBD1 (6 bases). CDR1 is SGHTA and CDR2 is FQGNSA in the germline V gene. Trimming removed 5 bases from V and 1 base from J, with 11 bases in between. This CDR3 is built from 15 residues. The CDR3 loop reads CASSQQGLTNEKLFF. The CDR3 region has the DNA TGTGCCAGCAGCCAGCAGGGGCTAACTAATGAAAAACTGTTTTTT.